This paragraph covers one TCR beta chain sequence. Its target is unknown. This specimen belongs to a study of T cells in Graves' hyperthyroidism and ophthalmopathy. Study results and limitations: Before onset, by a median of 6.5 months, the model predicted ophthalmopathy. Ophthalmopathy cases were set apart from stable hyperthyroidism by a 13 V-J model.

The study left out patients who had uncontrolled infection, other autoimmune disease, pregnancy or lactation. The PBMCs were taken from roughly 10 ml of fresh peripheral blood. RNA transcripts provided the source from which TCR beta CDR3 regions were amplified. First-round RT-PCR targeting the TCR CDR3 was performed with the HTBI primer set. Each CDR3 protein is one row after TCRdb ran MiXCR on the multiplex PCR reads. The sample lists hundreds of thousands of distinct CDR3 sequences; around 16% were seen once. The CDR3 loop spans 15 amino acids. Germline values: CDR1 MGHRA, CDR2 YSYEKL. V was clipped by 1 base and J by 8 bases, with 14 bases between them.

This rearrangement joins TRBV4-1 to TRBJ1-4; D is ambiguous. The sequenced sample was blood. The receptor was isolated from a woman aged 40 to 49 with Graves' ophthalmopathy. DNA for the CDR3: TGCGCCAGCAGCCAAGCGATTAGTTTGTGGGAAAAACTGTTTTTT. This encodes CASSQAISLWEKLFF.